The rows below give T cell receptor beta chains drawn from one sample of a study of control samples from healthy donors and cancer patients. Here immunoSEQ multiplex PCR was the method, and the copy in TCRdb shows in-frame clones only, minus some. The data hold tens of thousands of clones, with around 87% observed a single time. The sample was PBMCs. These receptors all come from a man in his 60s with colorectal cancer. Both conserved end residues are part of each CDR3. A D gene is named only where the DNA matches it firmly. Part of the rows lack a size; the others show once, few, many or a class for expanded clones.

V,J,D,size,DNA,CDR3
TRBV3-1/TRBV3-2,TRBJ1-1,NA,NA,TGTGCCAGCAGCCAACGGGACCGTCAGACTGAAGCTTTCTTT,CASSQRDRQTEAFF
TRBV15,TRBJ1-5,NA,NA,TGTGCCACCAGCAGTGACGTAAGAGGCAATCAGCCCCAGCATTTT,CATSSDVRGNQPQHF
TRBV19,TRBJ1-5,NA,NA,TGTGCCAGTAGTAACAGACAGTCCGATCGGCCCCAGCATTTT,CASSNRQSDRPQHF
TRBV7-6,TRBJ2-1,TRBD1,NA,TGTGCCAGCAGCTTGAGGACAGGGGGTGGTGAGCAGTTCTTC,CASSLRTGGGEQFF
TRBV5-1,TRBJ2-7,TRBD1,NA,TGCGCCAGCCTTACTAGGTGGGACAGGGAGACCTACGAGCAGTACTTC,CASLTRWDRETYEQYF
TRBV7-9,TRBJ2-7,NA,NA,TGTGCCAGCAGCTTAGGGGACGCCTACGAGCAGTACTTC,CASSLGDAYEQYF
TRBV5-1,TRBJ1-3,NA,NA,TGCGCCAGCAGACTGGAGTCGGGGGCTGGAAACACCATATATTTT,CASRLESGAGNTIYF
TRBV2,TRBJ1-1,NA,NA,TGTGCCAGCAGTGTCAGGAGCGCTGAAGCTTTCTTT,CASSVRSAEAFF
TRBV6-5,TRBJ2-2,NA,NA,TGTGCCAGCAGCTACCAGACGGGCGGGGAGCTGTTTTTT,CASSYQTGGELFF
TRBV6-2/TRBV6-3,TRBJ1-2,TRBD1,NA,TGTGCCAGCAGTTCCACGGGACAGGGGGCGAGCTATGGCTACACCTTC,CASSSTGQGASYGYTF
TRBV24-1,TRBJ1-2,NA,NA,TGTGCCACCAGTGAGGAGGGAAACTATGGCTACACCTTC,CATSEEGNYGYTF
TRBV3-1/TRBV3-2,TRBJ2-1,NA,NA,TGTGCCAGCAGCCTATCCGCGGGTAATGAGCAGTTCTTC,CASSLSAGNEQFF
TRBV7-9,TRBJ2-5,TRBD2,NA,TGTGCCAGCAGCCCAAGTGGGAGCGGGGGCCAAGAGACCCAGTACTTC,CASSPSGSGGQETQYF
TRBV9,TRBJ2-1,TRBD2,NA,TGTGCCAGCAGCATGGGGGGGACCTACAATGAGCAGTTCTTC,CASSMGGTYNEQFF
TRBV6-4,TRBJ2-3,TRBD2,NA,TGTGCCAGCAGTGGCCTAGCGGGGGGCAGCACAGATACGCAGTATTTT,CASSGLAGGSTDTQYF
TRBV15,TRBJ1-4,NA,NA,TGTGCCACCAGCGGCGCGGGCTACGGGGAAAAACTGTTTTTT,CATSGAGYGEKLFF
TRBV5-1,TRBJ2-5,NA,NA,TGCGCCAGCAGCTTGGGCCTGGGGGGAGAGACCCAGTACTTC,CASSLGLGGETQYF
TRBV19,TRBJ2-3,NA,NA,TGTGCCAGTAGTATTTTCTGGAAGAGTTACACAGATACGCAGTATTTT,CASSIFWKSYTDTQYF
TRBV4-1,TRBJ2-7,NA,NA,TGCGCCAGCAGCCAAGTACCCGACAGCTACGAGCAGTACTTC,CASSQVPDSYEQYF
TRBV7-8,TRBJ1-5,NA,NA,TGTGCCAGCAGCTTAGAAGGGTTCCAGCCCCAGCATTTT,CASSLEGFQPQHF
TRBV4-1,TRBJ1-2,TRBD1,once,TGCGCCAGCAGCCAGAATTCTAAGACAGGGGCTGGCTATGGCTACACCTTC,CASSQNSKTGAGYGYTF
TRBV6-6,TRBJ1-2,NA,NA,TGTGCCAGCACCCCCGGTACCTACTATGGCTACACCTTC,CASTPGTYYGYTF
TRBV6-4,TRBJ2-1,TRBD2,NA,TGTGCCAGCAGTGATAGGGGACTAGCGAACTACAATGAGCAGTTCTTC,CASSDRGLANYNEQFF
TRBV3-1/TRBV3-2,TRBJ1-2,NA,NA,TGTGCCAGCAGCCAACTAGGCGGGAGCCGCTATGGCTACACCTTC,CASSQLGGSRYGYTF
TRBV11-2,TRBJ2-3,TRBD1,NA,TGTGCCAGCAGCTTAGTAGGGGGCGCCACAGATACGCAGTATTTT,CASSLVGGATDTQYF
TRBV4-1,TRBJ1-2,NA,NA,TGCGCCAGCAGCCAAGATGGGGCGGTTGGCTACACCTTC,CASSQDGAVGYTF
TRBV10-1,TRBJ1-1,NA,NA,TGCGCCAGCAGTCCACGCCAGAGTGGCACTGAAGCTTTCTTT,CASSPRQSGTEAFF
TRBV13,TRBJ2-1,NA,NA,TGTGCCAGCAGCTTCTACTACAATGAGCAGTTCTTC,CASSFYYNEQFF
TRBV28,TRBJ2-1,TRBD2,once,TGTGCCAGCAGTTCCCCGGCGGGGGGGAGCAATGAGCAGTTCTTC,CASSSPAGGSNEQFF
TRBV25-1,TRBJ2-7,NA,NA,TGTGCCAGCAGTGATGGGGGTAGGGGGTACTTC,CASSDGGRGYF
TRBV5-3,TRBJ2-7,TRBD1,NA,TGTGCCAGAAGCCCAGACGACAGGGTTTCCGAGCAGTACTTC,CARSPDDRVSEQYF
TRBV19,TRBJ2-7,TRBD1,NA,TGTGCCAGTAGTACACAGGGGAGCTCCTACGAGCAGTACTTC,CASSTQGSSYEQYF
TRBV6-5,TRBJ1-2,NA,NA,TGTGCCAGCACCTCGGGGTACTATGGCTACACCTTC,CASTSGYYGYTF
TRBV7-6,TRBJ2-3,TRBD2,NA,TGTGCCAGCAGCCCCCGGGAGGCAGATACGCAGTATTTT,CASSPREADTQYF
TRBV19,TRBJ1-2,NA,NA,TGTGCCAGTACCGTGTCCGGGAGTAATGGCTACACCTTC,CASTVSGSNGYTF
TRBV5-4,TRBJ2-5,NA,once,TGTGCCAGCAGCTTTGGGCAAGAGACCCAGTACTTC,CASSFGQETQYF
TRBV21-1,TRBJ2-3,NA,NA,TGTGCCAGCAATCATTCTCCTAGCCCAGATACGCAGTATTTT,CASNHSPSPDTQYF
TRBV7-2,TRBJ1-2,TRBD1,NA,TGTGCCAGTCAGCCCGGGGACAGGGGTAGAGGCTACACCTTC,CASQPGDRGRGYTF